This TCR beta chain was documented in a study of beta chain features in type 1 diabetes. Study context: Comparable age, gender and cell yields were observed in patients relative to healthy donors.

Since all of the isolated RNA was reverse transcribed, expressed TCRB transcripts were what got sequenced. Profiling relied on immunoSEQ multiplex PCR, and the TCRdb table lists in-frame clones only, not all of them. The table shows 330,000 or so clones, with roughly a fifth occurring only once. Every donor had blood drawn once into heparin, approximately 120 mL on average. Stem cell-like memory, regulatory, central memory and naive CD4+ cells were sorted via CD45RO/CCR7/CD25/CD127/CD95/CD27. Findings of the study overall: The naive, central memory and Treg TCRB repertoires of patients appeared to be more similar to one another than those of healthy donors.

As to this clone: The antigen is undetermined.

Per the germline V gene, CDR1 is MNHNY and CDR2 is SVGAGI (reference sequence). This CDR3 spans 11 amino acids. Trimming shortened V by 7 bases and J by 8 bases, and 9 bases separated the two germline ends. This rearrangement joins TRBV6-6 to TRBJ2-4; no clear D. Sequencing was carried out using naive CD4+ T cells from blood. The clonotype was recovered from a woman aged 18-35 years in good health. CDR3: CASTPGDIQYF. The DNA of the CDR3 is TGTGCCAGCACTCCAGGCGACATTCAGTACTTC.